This T cell receptor beta chain stems from a study of blood T cell repertoires in COVID-19 (dated by TCRdb to 2020 to 2022). About the investigation overall: Collaborator samples came from the United States, Italy and Spain and covered acute and convalescent phases of COVID-19. The samples were drawn from the first 160 participants of the ongoing ImmuneRACE study and from under 1,500 subjects provided by 6 global collaborators. The dataset comprised deeply sampled blood TCRbeta repertoires from subjects exposed to, actively infected with, or recovered from COVID-19. Sample metadata almost always included a de-identified subject ID, COVID-19 status, age in years and sex. Where available, HLA class I and class II types were taken from metadata supplied by the sample provider and were not determined by assay-based typing. The repertoires were released in a freely available public database intended as a resource for research on the immune response to SARS-CoV-2. The prospective study material was composed of cDNA or gDNA derived from T cells, B-cell-depleted T cells, or PBMCs. Summary of the overall study and its limitations: The amount of clinical and demographic metadata varied by source and participant and was provided uncurated.

Collaborating institutions collected whole blood in K2EDTA tubes following their own protocols. Collaborator samples were shipped for TCRbeta analysis as frozen whole blood, isolated PBMCs, or DNA extracted from either sample type. TCRbeta CDR3 regions were amplified from genomic DNA by means of the immunoSEQ Assay, a bias-controlled multiplex PCR. Turning to the authors' computational methods: Nucleated cell counts per sample were estimated from amplification of reference gene primers within the assay. To quantify the absolute abundance of each unique TCRbeta CDR3 rearrangement, sequence reads were collapsed and filtered. For each sample, productive Simpson clonality was calculated as the square root of Simpson's diversity index across productive rearrangements. TCRdb's version of the immuneACCESS table is confined to in-frame rearrangements and falls short of the full clone set. An unresolved V gene accounts for under half of the shortfall where checked; the remainder is of unknown origin. Clone size and V and J calls were adopted from that table, with D and trimming inferred from the DNA. This sample comprises some 100,000 clones, 75% to 85% of them detected only once. The top ten clonotypes cover less than 15% of the sample.

Trimming costs V 2 bases and J 3 bases, and their ends lie 7 bases apart. The germline V gene sets CDR1 to MNHEY and CDR2 to SVGEGT. The CDR3 starts with the cysteine, ends with the phenylalanine, and has 13 residues. Only CDR3 DNA remains: 39 bases, in frame from the first base. On this clone: Its antigen remains undetermined. The record has no base qualities; no much larger clone is one base away.

The source is a human donor in a cohort sampled during active COVID-19. This chain is built from TRBV6-2 or TRBV6-3 and TRBJ1-1; TRBD1 is perhaps the D gene, given 5 matching bases. The sequenced sample consisted of peripheral blood. The CDR3 protein sequence reads: CASSYRGYTEAFF. The DNA sequence reads TGTGCCAGCAGTTACAGGGGTTACACTGAAGCTTTCTTT.